This section outlines one T cell receptor beta chain sequence together with its context. Antigen unknown. With 11 bases removed from V and 6 bases from J, the gap between germline ends came to 18 bases. CDR1 SNHLY and CDR2 FYNNEI come from the germline V gene. The CDR3 extends over 13 amino acids. The entry originates in a study of cytotoxic CD8 clonotypes in ibrutinib-treated CLL. Looking at the study overall: Among patients, around 25 responded partially and 2 completely; around 15 then stayed remitted and about 12 progressed after median approximately 68 months.

Generated by immunoSEQ multiplex PCR, the TCRdb table keeps only in-frame clones and is missing some. The sample lists about 76,000 clones; approximately 87% were seen once. Study-wide results and limits: Clonality at baseline surpassed age-matched healthy donors and tracked circulating CD8+ T-cell counts. At ibrutinib response, clonality increased, and at progression it declined back toward baseline.

V is TRBV2 and J is TRBJ2-3; D unresolved. This specimen consisted of PBMCs, obtained after 24 months of ibrutinib treatment. The sequence derives from a human donor with chronic lymphocytic leukemia. The CDR3 nucleotides are TGTGCCTCCCAGTTCGGGTTAAGGGATACGCAGTATTTT. Translation gives CASQFGLRDTQYF. Full variable domain (remainder filled in from reference TRBV2 and TRBJ2-3): EPEVTQTPSHQVTQMGQEVILRCVPISNHLYFYWYRQILGQKVEFLVSFYNNEISEKSEIFDDQFSVERPDGSNFTLKIRSTKLEDSAMYFCASQFGLRDTQYFGPGTRLTVL.